This passage covers 18 T cell receptor beta chains from one sample sequenced in a study of Ad26.COV2.S vaccination and SARS-CoV-2 variants. Treatment in this sample: around 19 received Ad26.COV2.S at low or high dose, single or two shots; about 5 received placebo; per-sample allocation not given. Each sample was drawn 63 days after the first injection (of vaccine or placebo). TCRdb's copy holds only in-frame clones and misses some; the assay was immunoSEQ multiplex PCR. In the table there are 350,000 to 450,000 clones, about 88% of which are singletons. This specimen consisted of peripheral blood, obtained in a trial of Ad26.COV2.S vaccine versus placebo. The receptor source for this set is a person aged 18-65 years who received the Ad26.COV2.S COVID-19 vaccine or a placebo.

CDR3 nucleotide sequence: TGTGCCAGCAGCGGTCCCGGGACAGTCCCTTACGAGCAGTACTTC. This codes for CASSGPGTVPYEQYF. J is TRBJ2-7 and V is TRBV5-6; 7 positions agree with TRBD1. The CDR3 sequence is 15 residues long. Germline lookup yields CDR1 SGHDT and CDR2 YYEEEE. V dropped 4 bases and J dropped 4; count of bases not matched to a gene: 11.

The chain carries TRBV28 and TRBJ2-1, with TRBD1 matching 8 bases. The CDR3 extends over 14 amino acids. Germline V gene sequence: CDR1 MDHEN, CDR2 SYDVKM. The V gene end was trimmed by 5 bases and the J gene end by 8 bases; junction bases not matched to a gene: 8. The CDR3, as DNA: TGTGCCAGCAGTCGACAGGGGACTTTCGATGAGCAGTTCTTC. This encodes CASSRQGTFDEQFF.

This chain joins TRBV14 and TRBJ2-7; D possibly corresponds to TRBD1 (6 bases). CDR1 is SGHDN, CDR2 FVKESK, per germline. The CDR3 totals 16 residues. Trimming cost V 4 bases and J 2 bases, with 18 bases left between them. The CDR3 reads CASSRVPSGQPYEQYF. The CDR3 DNA follows: TGTGCCAGCAGCCGAGTGCCCTCCGGACAGCCCTACGAGCAGTACTTC.

This clone has at least ten counts. This chain joins TRBV11-3 and TRBJ1-2; maybe TRBD1 (5 bases). The CDR3 is made up of 14 amino acids. V lost 10 bases, J lost 2 bases, and 17 bases lay in between. Germline V gene lookup returns CDR1 SGHNT and CDR2 YENEEA. CDR3: CATPRGVYNYGYTF. For the CDR3, the DNA is TGTGCCACCCCGCGGGGGGTTTACAACTATGGCTACACCTTC.

This clone occurred many times. The rearrangement joins TRBV7-9 to TRBJ2-7, with no clear D. This CDR3 has 14 amino acids. Germline loops: CDR1 SEHNR, CDR2 FQNEAQ (reference sequence). Trimming cost V 5 bases and J 5 bases, with 16 bases left between them. The CDR3 region is CASSAAQKNDEQYF. The CDR3 DNA sequence: TGTGCCAGCAGCGCGGCCCAAAAGAATGACGAGCAGTACTTC.

The rearrangement uses TRBV5-1 and TRBJ1-1, with D unresolved. V lost 0 bases, J lost 7 bases, and 16 bases lay in between. Germline V gene sequence: CDR1 SGHRS, CDR2 YFSETQ. This CDR3 comprises 15 residues. The CDR3 region is CASSLDGLHSLEAFF. CDR3 nucleotide sequence: TGCGCCAGCAGCTTGGATGGGCTCCACAGTCTTGAAGCTTTCTTT.

The chain couples TRBV9 to TRBJ2-1; D is undetermined. Per the germline V gene, CDR1 is SGDLS and CDR2 is YYNGEE. V lost 0 bases, J lost 6 bases, and 7 bases lay in between. CDR3 length: 13 residues. The DNA for the CDR3 is TGTGCCAGCAGCGTAGACCCGGGCAATGAGCAGTTCTTC. It specifies CASSVDPGNEQFF.

This clone appeared a few times. The chain couples TRBV27 to TRBJ1-6; 8 bases are shared with TRBD1. V shed 3 bases and J 2 bases; nucleotides not matched to a gene: 9. CDR1 and CDR2 from the germline V gene are MNHEY and SMNVEV (reference sequence). This CDR3 region has 18 residues. The CDR3 DNA reads as TGTGCCAGCAGTTTTGGCAGGACAGGGATCACCTATAATTCACCCCTCCACTTT. Its translation: CASSFGRTGITYNSPLHF.

The count of this clone is one. This chain links TRBV10-1 with TRBJ2-1, with 7 nucleotides matching TRBD1. Trimming at V came to 7 bases and at J to 3 bases, leaving 9 bases not matched to a gene. Germline CDR1 and CDR2: WNHNN and SYGVQD (reference sequence). This CDR3 has 15 residues. The CDR3 coding sequence is TGCGCCAGCATTATGACGGGACAGCTCTACAATGAGCAGTTCTTC. Protein sequence: CASIMTGQLYNEQFF.

The gene calls are TRBV4-1 and TRBJ2-3; D is possibly TRBD1 or TRBD2 (5 bases each). The ends were cut back, 4 bases at V and 1 base at J, with 18 bases in the middle. Germline assignment: CDR1 MGHRA and CDR2 YSYEKL. The CDR3 runs to 17 residues. CDR3 DNA: TGCGCCAGCAGCCCCACGACTATTGGGGCTGGCACAGATACGCAGTATTTT. Translation gives CASSPTTIGAGTDTQYF.

Of note for this clone: The sample carries other DNA sequences with the same CDR3. The chain couples TRBV5-1 to TRBJ2-5; no clear D gene. The CDR3 totals 15 residues. CDR1 is SGHRS, CDR2 YFSETQ, per germline. The ends were cut back, 0 bases at V and 2 bases at J, with 11 bases in the middle. This CDR3 reads CASSLGLGAQETQYF. CDR3 DNA sequence: TGCGCCAGCAGCTTGGGCCTGGGCGCACAAGAGACCCAGTACTTC.

The chain links TRBV5-1 to TRBJ2-5; 9 positions agree with TRBD2. CDR1 is SGHRS and CDR2 is YFSETQ in the germline V gene. The CDR3 extends over 18 amino acids. V dropped 5 bases and J dropped 5; count of bases not matched to a gene: 19. For the CDR3, the DNA is TGCGCCAGCAGAGAGATTAGCGGGGGCCATAAGATGGAGGAGACCCAGTACTTC. Encoded protein: CASREISGGHKMEETQYF. The whole variable domain, filled in from reference TRBV5-1 and TRBJ2-5, reads KAGVTQTPRYLIKTRGQQVTLSCSPISGHRSVSWYQQTPGQGLQFLFEYFSETQRNKGNFPGRFSGRQFSNSRSEMNVSTLELGDSALYLCASREISGGHKMEETQYFGPGTRLLVL.

The V call is TRBV6-6, the J call TRBJ2-1; D is unclear. The CDR3 runs to 12 residues. CDR1 MNHNY and CDR2 SVGAGI come from the germline V gene (reference sequence). Trimming took off 5 bases at V and 7 bases at J, with 9 bases between the two ends. Here the CDR3 reads CASSATANEQFF. As DNA, the CDR3 is TGTGCCAGCAGTGCAACAGCTAATGAGCAGTTCTTC.

The chain couples TRBV7-6 to TRBJ1-1; 7 nucleotides line up with TRBD1. The CDR3 is 14 residues long. Germline V gives CDR1 SGHVS, CDR2 FNYEAQ. V was pared by 5 bases and J by 4 bases, with 7 bases of the junction left unmatched. In DNA form, the CDR3 reads TGTGCCAGCAGCATCGGGACAGTGGTCACTGAAGCTTTCTTT. It translates to CASSIGTVVTEAFF.

This chain links TRBV28 with TRBJ2-5, with 7 nucleotides matching TRBD1. V was pared by 7 bases and J by 2 bases, with 7 bases of the junction left unmatched. Germline CDR1 is MDHEN and CDR2 is SYDVKM. This CDR3 comprises 14 residues. The CDR3 DNA is TGTGCCAGCAACCCGGGACAGATTCAAGAGACCCAGTACTTC. Its protein product is CASNPGQIQETQYF.

The V call is TRBV5-4, the J call TRBJ1-2; D is possibly TRBD1 (6 bases). The CDR3 runs to 14 residues. V was trimmed by 3 bases and J by 4 bases, leaving 13 bases between them. Germline CDR1 reads SGHNT; CDR2 reads YYREEE (reference sequence). CDR3 sequence reads: CASSSTGLVYGYTF. The CDR3 region has the DNA TGTGCCAGCAGCTCGACAGGATTAGTCTATGGCTACACCTTC. Full variable domain (outside the CDR3, taken from reference TRBV5-4 and TRBJ1-2): ETGVTQSPTHLIKTRGQQVTLRCSSQSGHNTVSWYQQALGQGPQFIFQYYREEENGRGNFPPRFSGLQFPNYSSELNVNALELDDSALYLCASSSTGLVYGYTFGSGTRLTVV.

The chain has TRBV2 and TRBJ2-7; D uncertain. This CDR3 spans 13 amino acids. V gave up 6 bases and J gave up 4 bases, with 13 bases separating them. The V gene's germline CDR1 is SNHLY and CDR2 FYNNEI. CDR3 sequence reads: CASSPPFAYEQYF. CDR3 sequence (DNA): TGTGCCAGCAGCCCCCCTTTCGCTTACGAGCAGTACTTC.

In this sample, this clone turned up a few times. The rearrangement links TRBV5-1 to TRBJ2-3, with D tentatively TRBD1 or TRBD2 (5 bases each). V was clipped by 7 bases and J by 4 bases, with 19 bases between them. This CDR3 comprises 15 residues. Germline assignment: CDR1 SGHRS and CDR2 YFSETQ. CDR3: CASAARGAAADTQYF. The CDR3 nucleotides read TGCGCCAGCGCGGCGAGGGGCGCGGCAGCAGATACGCAGTATTTT.